This entry lists 4 T cell receptor beta chains sequenced from one sample in a study of CD8+CD57+ T cells in acquired aplastic anemia. Patients chosen for sequencing had CD8+CD57+ cells that had expanded, as shown by flow cytometry. The study profiled TCR beta VDJ and CDR3 using genomic DNA as template. MiXCR, run by TCRdb on the reads, gives a single entry per CDR3 protein. The table includes roughly 250,000 distinct CDR3 sequences, around half detected once. Sequencing input: sorted CD4+, CD8+, or CD8+CD57+ T cells (not recorded which) from PBMCs. The source of these receptors is a human donor with aplastic anemia.

This clonotype has a count of ten or more. The chain uses TRBV29-1 and TRBJ2-7; possibly TRBD1 for D (6 bases). The CDR3 is 12 amino acids. V lost 5 bases, J lost 0 bases, and 8 bases lay in between. The germline gives CDR1 SQVTM, CDR2 ANQGSEA. As DNA, the CDR3 is TGCAGCGTTACAGGGCTCTCCTACGAGCAGTACTTC. This gives the protein CSVTGLSYEQYF.

This clonotype was picked up a small number of times. V gene TRBV6-2 or TRBV6-3 combines with J gene TRBJ1-1; the D gene is possibly TRBD1 (6 bases). Trimming left V 3 bases short and J 4 bases short, with 9 bases between. Germline V lookup: CDR1 MNHEY, CDR2 SVGEGT. The length of the CDR3 is 13 residues. The CDR3 nucleotides are TGTGCCAGCAGTTATCGGGGGGCCACTGAAGCTTTCTTT. Its protein product is CASSYRGATEAFF.

The chain combines TRBV7-6 with TRBJ1-1; TRBD1 matches at 11 bases. CDR1 SGHVS and CDR2 FNYEAQ come from the germline V gene. The CDR3 is 13 residues long. With V trimmed by 5 bases and J by 8 bases, 4 bases remained unmatched. CDR3: CASSIGQGAEAFF. For the CDR3, the DNA is TGTGCCAGCAGCATAGGACAGGGGGCGGAAGCTTTCTTT.

This clonotype was seen many times. The chain uses TRBV10-3 and TRBJ1-2, with 12 positions matching TRBD1. V was clipped by 2 bases and J by 1 base; unmatched bases: 8. The CDR3 totals 18 residues. The germline CDR1 and CDR2 sequences are ENHRY and SYGVKD. DNA for the CDR3: TGTGCCATCAGTGAGAAAACCGGGACAGGGGGCTATAACTATGGCTACACCTTC. It translates to CAISEKTGTGGYNYGYTF.